This TCR beta chain was recovered during a study of blood T cell repertoires in COVID-19. Looking at the study overall: Spain, Italy and the United States supplied samples that represented acute and convalescent COVID-19. Sources were T cells, B-cell-depleted T cells, or PBMCs; the material itself was cDNA or gDNA.

The count of this clone is one. Seattle participants joined during active infection and were tracked over time. With 4 bases clipped from V and 0 bases from J, the junction kept 6 bases outside the gene matches. The CDR3 runs 16 residues. Looked up from germline, CDR1 is MGHRA and CDR2 is YSYEKL. In the original analysis: Cell counts per sample came from amplifying reference gene primers. Sequencing used immunoSEQ multiplex PCR; TCRdb keeps in-frame clones, though not all of them. D and trimming come from the DNA, and the V and J calls and clone size come from that table. The table lists 140,000 to 150,000 clones, 88% of them singletons.

Material for sequencing was peripheral blood. This TCR derives from a human donor with COVID-19, enrolled during active disease. The donor label of this sample is uncertain. The chain combines TRBV4-1 with TRBJ1-5; 7 nucleotides agree with TRBD1. CDR3 nucleotides: TGCGCCAGCAGCCCCGCCCAGGGGGATAGCAATCAGCCCCAGCATTTT. Its protein product is CASSPAQGDSNQPQHF.